These 30 T cell receptor beta chains came from one sample sequenced in a study of OX40 agonist ivuxolimab in advanced cancers. Sequencing was performed with immunoSEQ multiplex PCR; in TCRdb, only in-frame clones are kept and a portion is missing. The sample yields tens of thousands of clones, approximately 78% seen once. The sequences come from CD4+ or CD8+ T cells sorted from blood, collected in a trial of the OX40 agonist ivuxolimab. These receptors came from an adult with an advanced solid tumor such as melanoma, head and neck, liver or kidney cancer.

The gene calls are TRBV5-6 and TRBJ1-2; TRBD1 aligns across 7 bases. Germline CDR1 SGHDT, CDR2 YYEEEE. The junction had 7 bases not matched to a gene; V was cut back by 3 bases and J by 8 bases. This CDR3 has 13 residues. CDR3 residues: CASSYRTRGGYTF. The CDR3 DNA follows: TGTGCCAGCAGCTACCGGACCAGGGGGGGCTACACCTTC. Combining the CDR3 with reference TRBV5-6 and TRBJ1-2 gives the whole variable domain DAGVTQSPTHLIKTRGQQVTLRCSPKSGHDTVSWYQQALGQGPQFIFQYYEEEERQRGNFPDRFSGHQFPNYSSELNVNALLLGDSALYLCASSYRTRGGYTFGSGTRLTVV.

The rearrangement uses TRBV6-6 and TRBJ2-7, with TRBD1 identical over 7 bases. Germline-derived CDR1 and CDR2 are MNHNY and SVGAGI (reference sequence). Trimming at V came to 5 bases and at J to 7 bases, leaving 11 bases not matched to a gene. The CDR3 covers 14 residues. CDR3 in DNA: TGTGCCAGCAGTGGCCGACAGGGCAGTAGGGAGCAGTACTTC. This codes for CASSGRQGSREQYF.

In nucleotides, the CDR3 is TGTGCCGGGACAACACAGCCTTTTAATTCACCCCTCCACTTT. Amino acid sequence: CAGTTQPFNSPLHF. This rearrangement joins TRBV2 to TRBJ1-6; possibly TRBD1 for D (6 bases). CDR3 length equals 14 residues. Trimming stripped 11 bases from V and 6 bases from J, with 17 bases between. Germline loops: CDR1 SNHLY, CDR2 FYNNEI.

The CDR3 spells CASSANLNTEAFF. For the CDR3, the DNA is TGTGCCAGCAGCGCCAATTTGAACACTGAAGCTTTCTTT. The chain recombines TRBV9 with TRBJ1-1, with D unclear. Germline CDR1 and CDR2: SGDLS and YYNGEE. V lost 3 bases and J 0 bases, leaving 6 bases between the germline ends. The CDR3 spans 13 residues.

This clone occurred a few times. The CDR3 DNA sequence: TGTGCCAGCAGTTACTCCCGGGACAGGGGCTACAATGAGCAGTTCTTC. As protein: CASSYSRDRGYNEQFF. The V call is TRBV6-6, the J call TRBJ2-1; 10 positions agree with TRBD1. CDR3 length: 16 residues. Trimming at V came to 0 bases and at J to 3 bases, leaving 2 bases not matched to a gene. Germline V gives CDR1 MNHNY, CDR2 SVGAGI (reference sequence).

The rearrangement joins TRBV4-3 to TRBJ1-2; tentatively, D is TRBD1 (6 bases). Germline V gene lookup returns CDR1 LGHNA and CDR2 YSLEER. V was clipped by 1 base and J by 9 bases, with 18 bases between them. The CDR3 has 15 residues. The CDR3 spells CASSQGVSGASRYTF. For the CDR3, the DNA is TGCGCCAGCAGCCAAGGGGTCTCAGGGGCCAGCCGCTACACCTTC.

This rearrangement joins TRBV4-1 to TRBJ2-2; 11 nucleotides line up with TRBD1. Germline lookup yields CDR1 MGHRA and CDR2 YSYEKL. Germline trimming cut 4 bases from V and 4 bases from J; bases unmatched to any gene: 2. This CDR3 is 15 amino acids long. CDR3 DNA sequence: TGCGCCAGCAGCCGTGGACAGGGGGCCACCGGGGAGCTGTTTTTT. It codes for CASSRGQGATGELFF.

The rearrangement uses TRBV7-8 and TRBJ2-7, with D tentatively TRBD2 (6 bases). The CDR3 loop spans 15 amino acids. V dropped 5 bases and J dropped 2 bases, with 16 bases sitting between them. Germline V gene data show CDR1 as SGHVS and CDR2 as FQNEAQ. CDR3 in amino acids: CASSPLGSGAYEQYF. Here the CDR3 DNA reads TGTGCCAGCAGCCCCCTCGGGTCGGGAGCCTACGAGCAGTACTTC.

The chain joins TRBV6-6 to TRBJ1-2, with D unclear. The V gene lost 4 bases and the J gene lost 4 bases, with 13 bases spanning the gap. Germline V gene lookup returns CDR1 MNHNY and CDR2 SVGAGI (reference sequence). This CDR3 spans 14 amino acids. The CDR3 bases are TGTGCCAGCAGTTCCCCGCAAGCCCCCTATGGCTACACCTTC. It yields the protein CASSSPQAPYGYTF.

This clone was recorded only once. V and J are TRBV11-3 and TRBJ2-7, with TRBD2 identical over 9 bases. Losses at the gene ends were 4 bases for V and 1 base for J; bases not matched to a gene: 5. The CDR3 contains 15 residues. The germline V gene encodes CDR1 SGHNT and CDR2 YENEEA. DNA for the CDR3: TGTGCCAGCAGCTCTCCTAGCGGGGCTTCCTACGAGCAGTACTTC. It encodes CASSSPSGASYEQYF.

The chain is built from TRBV7-9 and TRBJ1-4; the match to TRBD1 covers 8 bases. Germline trimming cut 5 bases from V and 2 bases from J; bases unmatched to any gene: 10. Germline V gene data show CDR1 as SEHNR and CDR2 as FQNEAQ (reference sequence). The CDR3 runs 17 residues. CDR3 sequence (DNA): TGTGCCAGCAGCCAGGGACAGGCACTCAGGACTAATGAAAAACTGTTTTTT. As protein: CASSQGQALRTNEKLFF.

The gene calls are TRBV5-1 and TRBJ1-1; no reliable D call. Trimming took off 1 base at V and 0 bases at J, with 7 bases between the two ends. Looked up from germline, CDR1 is SGHRS and CDR2 is YFSETQ. There are 14 residues in the CDR3. CDR3: CASSLSGLNTEAFF. The CDR3, as DNA: TGCGCCAGCAGCTTGTCTGGACTGAACACTGAAGCTTTCTTT.

The CDR3 bases are TGTGCCAGCAGCAGGACAGGACTTGACTACAATGAGCAGTTCTTC. Its protein product is CASSRTGLDYNEQFF. The chain is built from TRBV6-4 and TRBJ2-1, with 7 nucleotides matching TRBD1. This CDR3 has 15 residues. Germline CDR1 reads MRHNA; CDR2 reads SNTAGT. The V segment lost 6 bases and the J segment 3 bases; nucleotides outside the gene matches: 8.

This chain links TRBV6-5 with TRBJ2-7, with 8 bases that match TRBD1. This CDR3 has 14 residues. Per germline, CDR1 MNHEY and CDR2 SVGAGI. The V gene end was trimmed by 5 bases and the J gene end by 6 bases; junction bases not matched to a gene: 9. The CDR3 DNA is TGTGCCAGCAGTGCCGGACAGGGAGAGGGCGAGCAGTACTTC. Encoded protein: CASSAGQGEGEQYF.

The V call is TRBV30, the J call TRBJ2-3; 13 bases map to TRBD2. The CDR3 has 14 amino acids. Germline values: CDR1 GTSNPN, CDR2 SVGIG (reference sequence). CDR3 sequence (DNA): TGTGCTCAAACTAGCGGGAGGGCCCCAGATACGCAGTATTTT. Residues: CAQTSGRAPDTQYF.

The rearrangement links TRBV7-2 to TRBJ2-1; D may be TRBD1 (5 bases). The CDR3 has 15 residues. Germline V CDR1 and CDR2: SGHTA, FQGNSA. V gave up 3 bases and J gave up 0 bases, with 9 bases separating them. CDR3 nucleotides: TGTGCCAGCAGCTTGGGGCCGAGCTCCTACAATGAGCAGTTCTTC. This translates into CASSLGPSSYNEQFF.

V usage is TRBV28 and J usage is TRBJ2-3; D is uncertain. Between the trimmed V and J ends, which lost 6 bases and 1 base, there was a span of 14 bases. The CDR3 is made up of 15 amino acids. The germline V gene encodes CDR1 MDHEN and CDR2 SYDVKM. Here the CDR3 reads CASRDNLAGTDTQYF. CDR3 nucleotide sequence: TGTGCCAGCAGAGACAATCTTGCGGGCACAGATACGCAGTATTTT.

In its sample, this clone was seen a few times. J is TRBJ2-2 and V is TRBV6-5; 7 bases fit TRBD1. The ends lost 2 bases at V and 5 bases at J; junction bases unmatched: 5. Germline lookup yields CDR1 MNHEY and CDR2 SVGAGI. The CDR3 consists of 15 residues. The CDR3 spells CASSYDRVGTGELFF. In nucleotides, the CDR3 is TGTGCCAGCAGTTACGACAGGGTTGGTACCGGGGAGCTGTTTTTT.

This chain joins TRBV6-1 and TRBJ2-7, with a tentative D call TRBD2 (6 bases). The CDR3 runs 12 residues. The germline gives CDR1 MNHNS, CDR2 SASEGT. V was cut by 6 bases and J by 3 bases, with 9 bases left in between. The CDR3 is CASRGGIYEQYF. DNA for the CDR3: TGTGCCAGCAGGGGCGGGATCTACGAGCAGTACTTC.

This chain links TRBV5-1 with TRBJ2-3; TRBD2 aligns across 10 bases. Germline values: CDR1 SGHRS, CDR2 YFSETQ. V shed 7 bases, J shed 5 bases, and the junction held 4 bases outside the gene matches. The CDR3 length is 13 residues. The CDR3 region is CASWASGGDTQYF. For the CDR3, the DNA is TGCGCCAGCTGGGCTAGCGGGGGAGATACGCAGTATTTT.

This chain joins TRBV4-3 and TRBJ2-3, with 7 bases that match TRBD2. The V gene's germline CDR1 is LGHNA and CDR2 YSLEER. V was clipped by 4 bases and J by 5 bases; unmatched bases: 18. The CDR3 has 18 residues. The CDR3 DNA is TGCGCCAGCAGCCTGACCGCCGTTAAGACTAGCAGTGTAGATACGCAGTATTTT. Translation gives CASSLTAVKTSSVDTQYF.

This clone showed up just a few times. The chain combines TRBV2 with TRBJ1-2; perhaps TRBD1 as D (6 bases). V shed 0 bases and J shed 3 bases, with 8 bases lying between them. Germline V gene sequence: CDR1 SNHLY, CDR2 FYNNEI. This CDR3 spans 14 amino acids. CDR3 sequence reads: CASSEARQDYGYTF. In nucleotides, the CDR3 is TGTGCCAGCAGTGAAGCTCGACAGGACTATGGCTACACCTTC.

The table lists this clone with a few counts. This sample also contains other DNA sequences that code for the same CDR3. This sequence joins TRBV2 and TRBJ2-7; D uncertain. Germline V CDR1 and CDR2: SNHLY, FYNNEI. Trimming cost V 8 bases and J 4 bases, with 6 bases left between them. There are 10 residues in the CDR3. CDR3 sequence (DNA): TGTGCCAGCGGGGAATACGAGCAGTACTTC. Translating gives CASGEYEQYF.

This chain uses TRBV19 with TRBJ1-6, with 12 nucleotides matching TRBD1. This CDR3 has 19 residues. Trimming at V came to 5 bases and at J to 0 bases, leaving 8 bases not matched to a gene. In germline, CDR1 is LNHDA, CDR2 SQIVND (reference sequence). The CDR3 loop reads CASSPGTGGRSSYNSPLHF. In DNA, the CDR3 is TGTGCCAGTAGTCCGGGGACAGGGGGCCGAAGCTCCTATAATTCACCCCTCCACTTT.

This sequence joins TRBV7-2 and TRBJ2-5; a possible D gene is TRBD1 (6 bases). Germline CDR1 and CDR2: SGHTA and FQGNSA. V lost 5 bases and J 0 bases, leaving 13 bases between the germline ends. The CDR3 is 15 residues long. CDR3 nucleotide sequence: TGTGCCAGCAGCCCCCGAACAGGGTACCAAGAGACCCAGTACTTC. Protein product: CASSPRTGYQETQYF.

This clone was recorded once. This rearrangement joins TRBV7-9 to TRBJ2-4; D might be TRBD1 (5 bases). V shed 3 bases and J shed 1 base, with 7 bases lying between them. The CDR3 loop spans 14 amino acids. Germline-derived CDR1 and CDR2 are SEHNR and FQNEAQ (reference sequence). CDR3 nucleotides: TGTGCCAGCAGCTTGGCAGGGGCCAAAAACATTCAGTACTTC. It specifies CASSLAGAKNIQYF.

The chain has TRBV5-1 and TRBJ2-3; possible D gene TRBD2, 6 bases. V was clipped by 6 bases and J by 0 bases, with 11 bases between them. CDR1 and CDR2 from the germline V gene are SGHRS and YFSETQ. This CDR3 spans 14 amino acids. CDR3 DNA sequence: TGCGCCAGCACAGCGGGTACTAGCACAGATACGCAGTATTTT. It specifies CASTAGTSTDTQYF.

J is TRBJ1-2 and V is TRBV19; the D is unclear. With 7 bases removed from V and 4 bases from J, the gap between germline ends came to 10 bases. This CDR3 region has 12 residues. Germline-derived CDR1 and CDR2 are LNHDA and SQIVND (reference sequence). This CDR3 reads CASNSLPYGYTF. CDR3 DNA: TGTGCCAGTAACTCACTCCCCTATGGCTACACCTTC.

The rearrangement joins TRBV6-1 to TRBJ1-6; 7 bases fit TRBD1. The germline V gene encodes CDR1 MNHNS and CDR2 SASEGT. With V trimmed by 0 bases and J by 2 bases, 7 bases remained unmatched. This CDR3 has 18 residues. The CDR3 coding sequence is TGTGCCAGCAGTGAAGCCCGAACAACAGGGGCCTATAATTCACCCCTCCACTTT. It yields the protein CASSEARTTGAYNSPLHF.

V and J are TRBV5-6 and TRBJ1-1; D not certain. V lost 0 bases to trimming and J lost 0 bases, with 3 bases between them. CDR3 length: 13 amino acids. Germline-derived CDR1 and CDR2 are SGHDT and YYEEEE. The CDR3 DNA follows: TGTGCCAGCAGCTTGGTAGTGAACACTGAAGCTTTCTTT. This translates into CASSLVVNTEAFF.